The clone carrying this T cell receptor beta chain appeared a few times. Its antigen is unknown. CDR3 length: 14 residues. V dropped 6 bases and J dropped 6; count of bases not matched to a gene: 7. Germline values: CDR1 SGHTA, CDR2 FQGTGA. Treatment described: approximately 9-day PBMC culture with coronavirus spike peptide pools or control peptides (ViraFEST assay). The entry originates in a study of vaccination and CD4 T cells after COVID-19. Cultured CD4+ T cell DNA underwent sequencing with the Oncomine TCR Beta short-read assay. In this case, cultured CD4+ T cells provided the extracted genomic DNA. TCRdb ran MiXCR on the PCR reads and lists one entry per CDR3 protein. The sample contains fewer than 15,000 distinct CDR3 sequences, roughly three fifths of which appear only once.

Sequencing was performed on CD4+ T cells from blood, cultured in vitro. The V and J genes are TRBV7-3 and TRBJ2-7; 11 nucleotides agree with TRBD1. This TCR was recovered from a human donor who had recovered from COVID-19. CDR3 region: CASSLKGTGGEQYF. The CDR3 coding sequence is TGTGCCAGCAGTCTCAAGGGGACAGGGGGCGAGCAGTACTTC.